Listed below are T cell receptor beta chains from one sample, sequenced in a study of early T cells in non-severe SARS-CoV-2 infection. TCRdb analysed the 5' RACE reads with MiXCR anew, one entry per CDR3 protein. The sample has tens of thousands of distinct CDR3 sequences, around 10% seen once; the top ten hold more than 3%. Sample: whole blood, taken at baseline. The receptors were sampled from an adult who was a healthcare worker with PCR-confirmed SARS-CoV-2 infection or an uninfected control (not recorded which). Each CDR3 is given with its conserved first and last residue. The D gene is left open where the match is weak. Clone size appears in some rows only: once, few, many, or a class for an expanded clone.

v_call	j_call	clone_size	d_call	cdr3_aa	cdr3_nt
TRBV7-3	TRBJ2-5	-	-	CASSPGGGETQYF	TGTGCCAGCAGCCCAGGAGGGGGAGAGACCCAGTACTTC
TRBV3-1	TRBJ2-7	-	-	CASSQLSGNYEQYF	TGTGCCAGCAGCCAATTGTCAGGGAACTACGAGCAGTACTTC
TRBV5-5	TRBJ2-1	-	TRBD1	CASRFSGGDEQFF	TGTGCCAGCAGATTCTCAGGGGGCGATGAGCAGTTCTTC
TRBV29-1	TRBJ2-1	few	-	CSVEVRGAKLF	TGCAGCGTTGAAGTCAGGGGGGCGAAACTCTTC
TRBV7-9	TRBJ2-3	few	TRBD2	CASSLVASGAQYF	TGTGCCAGCAGCTTAGTGGCTAGCGGGGCGCAGTATTTT
TRBV29-1	TRBJ2-5	many	TRBD2	CSVKGLAEETQYF	TGCAGCGTTAAGGGACTAGCTGAAGAGACCCAGTACTTC
TRBV5-1	TRBJ2-3	-	-	CASSLTLDTQYF	TGCGCCAGCAGCTTGACGTTAGATACGCAGTATTTT
TRBV6-1	TRBJ1-6	few	-	CASSEVLAALLLHF	TGTGCCAGCAGTGAAGTTCTGGCCGCTCTCCTCCTCCACTTT
TRBV7-3	TRBJ2-5	few	TRBD1	CASSPRAPGQGMRETQYF	TGTGCCAGCAGCCCGCGGGCCCCGGGACAGGGGATGAGGGAGACCCAGTACTTC
TRBV10-3	TRBJ2-3	-	-	CAISVDNSDTQYF	TGTGCCATCAGTGTTGACAACTCAGATACGCAGTATTTT
TRBV10-3	TRBJ2-3	-	-	CAISETSGGTDTQYF	TGTGCCATCAGTGAGACGTCCGGGGGCACAGATACGCAGTATTTT
TRBV29-1	TRBJ2-5	few	-	CSVELPPETQYF	TGCAGCGTTGAGCTTCCCCCAGAGACCCAGTACTTC
TRBV6-5	TRBJ2-7	many	-	CASSYSQGVEYEQYF	TGTGCCAGCAGTTACTCGCAGGGAGTGGAGTACGAGCAGTACTTC
TRBV29-1	TRBJ2-3	few	-	CSVVVAGLQTDTQYF	TGCAGCGTTGTTGTCGCAGGGCTTCAGACAGATACGCAGTATTTT
TRBV7-3	TRBJ2-1	many	TRBD2	CASSSTGGSSYNEQFF	TGTGCCAGCAGCTCAACCGGGGGGAGCTCCTACAATGAGCAGTTCTTC
TRBV29-1	TRBJ2-3	many	-	CSVEPPTSTDTQYF	TGCAGCGTTGAGCCCCCCACCAGCACAGATACGCAGTATTTT
TRBV28	TRBJ2-7	few	-	CASSRRQTGSYEQYF	TGTGCCAGCAGCCGGAGGCAGACCGGCTCCTACGAGCAGTACTTC
TRBV10-3	TRBJ2-3	few	TRBD2	CAISDLAGTSTDTQYF	TGTGCCATCAGTGACCTAGCGGGGACCAGCACAGATACGCAGTATTTT
TRBV2	TRBJ1-3	-	TRBD1	CASSSQGRGNTIYF	TGTGCCAGCAGTTCACAGGGGCGAGGAAACACCATATATTTT
TRBV20-1	TRBJ2-1	many	TRBD2	CSARDGLAGGNEQFF	TGCAGTGCTAGAGATGGGTTAGCGGGGGGGAATGAGCAGTTCTTC
TRBV5-1	TRBJ2-7	many	TRBD1	CASSPPLGTGIDEQYF	TGCGCCAGCAGCCCTCCCCTCGGGACAGGGATCGACGAGCAGTACTTC
TRBV18	TRBJ1-1	-	-	CASSPMWGVGTEAFF	TGTGCCAGCTCACCAATGTGGGGAGTCGGCACTGAAGCTTTCTTT
TRBV5-1	TRBJ2-7	many	-	CASSLRRAVSYEQYF	TGCGCCAGCAGCTTGAGGAGGGCTGTCTCCTACGAGCAGTACTTC
TRBV7-9	TRBJ2-7	few	TRBD2	CASSSPSSGVHEQYF	TGTGCCAGCAGCTCCCCCAGTAGCGGGGTCCACGAGCAGTACTTC
TRBV7-9	TRBJ1-5	many	-	CASSLDYGTGNQPQHF	TGTGCCAGCAGCTTAGATTATGGGACGGGCAATCAGCCCCAGCATTTT
TRBV12-3/TRBV12-4	TRBJ2-7	-	-	CASSTTGHSYEQYF	TGTGCCAGCAGTACGACAGGTCACAGCTACGAGCAGTACTTC
TRBV2	TRBJ2-7	-	-	CASSERTLYEQYF	TGTGCCAGCAGTGAGAGGACACTCTACGAGCAGTACTTC
TRBV18	TRBJ2-7	few	TRBD2	CASSPSGGRAYEQYF	TGTGCCAGCTCACCCTCGGGGGGACGGGCCTACGAGCAGTACTTC
TRBV27	TRBJ1-6	-	TRBD1	CASGQGSSYNSPLHF	TGTGCCAGCGGACAGGGGAGCTCCTATAATTCACCCCTCCACTTT
TRBV29-1	TRBJ2-1	-	TRBD2	CSVENIAGVGEQFF	TGCAGCGTTGAAAATATTGCGGGGGTCGGTGAGCAGTTCTTC
TRBV6-5	TRBJ2-2	few	TRBD1	CASSYRGRATGELFF	TGTGCCAGCAGTTACAGGGGGCGGGCCACCGGGGAGCTGTTTTTT
TRBV6-1	TRBJ1-1	many	-	CASSEAFAEAFF	TGTGCCAGCAGTGAAGCGTTCGCTGAAGCTTTCTTT
TRBV4-1	TRBJ2-3	few	TRBD2	CASSQDSPLAGGEDTQYF	TGCGCCAGCAGCCAAGATTCCCCACTAGCGGGGGGCGAAGATACGCAGTATTTT
TRBV2	TRBJ1-5	many	-	CASSEMISGNQPQHF	TGTGCCAGCAGTGAAATGATATCGGGTAATCAGCCCCAGCATTTT
TRBV7-6	TRBJ2-7	many	-	CASSSTGYEQYF	TGTGCCAGCAGCTCCACAGGGTACGAGCAGTACTTC